One sample yielded the 31 T cell receptor beta chains listed below, sequenced in a study of CD8 T cells in ankylosing spondylitis. TCRdb itself ran the 5' RACE reads through MiXCR, one entry per CDR3 protein. Of about 150,000 distinct CDR3 sequences listed, more than 40% are singletons. The sequencing sample was made of synovial fluid, either unsorted or a sorted T cell fraction (not recorded which). These receptors came from a male donor with ankylosing spondylitis.

The rearrangement uses TRBV5-1 and TRBJ1-2, with 9 bases that match TRBD1. Germline CDR1 SGHRS, CDR2 YFSETQ. Unmatched junction bases numbered 14, after V lost 3 bases and J lost 8 bases. The CDR3 contains 16 residues. The CDR3 sequence is CASSWRRTGVFGGYTF. As DNA, the CDR3 is TGCGCCAGCAGCTGGCGACGGACAGGGGTGTTTGGAGGCTACACCTTC.

The gene calls are TRBV6-2 or TRBV6-3 and TRBJ2-3; a possible D gene is TRBD2 (6 bases). Germline V CDR1 and CDR2: MNHEY, SVGEGT. The CDR3 is made up of 14 amino acids. V shed 8 bases and J shed 2 bases, with 14 bases lying between them. The CDR3: CASGIAEITDTQYF. The CDR3 DNA reads as TGTGCCAGCGGAATAGCGGAGATCACAGATACGCAGTATTTT.

The chain links TRBV20-1 to TRBJ1-6; TRBD1 matches at 7 bases. V trimming: 5 bases; J trimming: 8 bases; junction bases outside the gene matches: 12. The length of the CDR3 is 15 residues. Germline V gives CDR1 DFQATT, CDR2 SNEGSKA (reference sequence). CDR3 sequence reads: CSARKPTGYDSPLHF. CDR3 DNA sequence: TGCAGTGCTCGTAAGCCGACAGGGTACGATTCACCCCTCCACTTT.

The V call is TRBV7-9, the J call TRBJ1-3; the D gene is possibly TRBD1 (5 bases). The V and J ends lost 8 bases and 0 bases respectively, with 11 bases between them. The length of the CDR3 is 14 residues. Germline CDR1 reads SEHNR; CDR2 reads FQNEAQ (reference sequence). DNA of the CDR3: TGTGCCAGCTCTCCGGACAACTCTGGAAACACCATATATTTT. It codes for CASSPDNSGNTIYF.

This clonotype turned up a few times. J is TRBJ1-5 and V is TRBV4-3; 8 positions match TRBD1. With V trimmed by 0 bases and J by 6 bases, 10 bases remained unmatched. This CDR3 spans 17 amino acids. CDR1 and CDR2 from the germline V gene are LGHNA and YSLEER. CDR3 sequence: CASSQDYSRGRSQPQHF. As DNA, the CDR3 is TGCGCCAGCAGCCAAGATTATAGCAGGGGGCGAAGTCAGCCCCAGCATTTT.

The chain links TRBV9 to TRBJ1-5, with D hard to call. Germline values: CDR1 SGDLS, CDR2 YYNGEE. V gave up 4 bases and J gave up 4 bases, with 9 bases separating them. This CDR3 spans 13 amino acids. CDR3 region: CASSPEGNQPQHF. In DNA form, the CDR3 reads TGTGCCAGCAGCCCAGAGGGTAATCAGCCCCAGCATTTT.

This clonotype appeared many times. V and J are TRBV7-6 and TRBJ2-7; TRBD1 or TRBD2 may be the D gene (5 bases each). The length of the CDR3 is 13 residues. V shed 2 bases and J shed 3 bases, with 8 bases lying between them. Germline values: CDR1 SGHVS, CDR2 FNYEAQ. CDR3 bases: TGTGCCAGCAGCTTAAGGGACGACTACGAGCAGTACTTC. This encodes CASSLRDDYEQYF.

The chain is built from TRBV28 and TRBJ1-1, with D tentatively TRBD1 (6 bases). Trimming stripped 3 bases from V and 0 bases from J, with 23 bases between. The CDR3 is 19 amino acids. CDR1 is MDHEN, CDR2 SYDVKM, per germline. CDR3 in amino acids: CASSFHFYEAGQVNTEAFF. CDR3 in DNA: TGTGCCAGCAGTTTTCATTTCTACGAGGCGGGACAAGTGAACACTGAAGCTTTCTTT.

This clonotype was seen only a few times. The chain combines TRBV6-5 with TRBJ1-4, with D perhaps matching TRBD1 (5 bases). The CDR3 loop spans 18 amino acids. Trimming stripped 0 bases from V and 6 bases from J, with 20 bases between. Per the germline V gene, CDR1 is MNHEY and CDR2 is SVGAGI. The DNA for the CDR3 is TGTGCCAGCAGTTACTCGTTTGGAGGGGCGATGGCCCATGAAAAACTGTTTTTT. Protein sequence: CASSYSFGGAMAHEKLFF.

This clonotype has at least ten counts. The chain has TRBV14 and TRBJ2-7; D not resolved. Germline V lookup: CDR1 SGHDN, CDR2 FVKESK. This CDR3 contains 14 residues. V was cut by 0 bases and J by 3 bases, with 9 bases left in between. Here the CDR3 reads CASSQDGRSYEQYF. The DNA of the CDR3 is TGTGCCAGCAGCCAAGACGGACGGAGCTACGAGCAGTACTTC.

The chain carries TRBV27 and TRBJ2-3, with 10 bases that match TRBD2. Looked up from germline, CDR1 is MNHEY and CDR2 is SMNVEV (reference sequence). The length of the CDR3 is 16 residues. With V trimmed by 5 bases and J by 5 bases, 10 bases remained unmatched. The CDR3 is CASSPQRGGGRDTQYF. The CDR3 coding sequence is TGTGCCAGCAGTCCCCAGCGGGGGGGCGGGCGAGATACGCAGTATTTT.

This clonotype has just a few counts. The chain carries TRBV13 and TRBJ1-1, with 10 bases identical to TRBD1. The CDR3 sequence is 13 residues long. The trim removed 5 bases at V and 6 bases at J, leaving 3 bases unmatched. From germline, CDR1 is PRHDT and CDR2 FYEKMQ (reference sequence). The CDR3 bases are TGTGCCAGCAGCGGCGACAGGGGGCCTGAAGCTTTCTTT. This sequence encodes CASSGDRGPEAFF.

This chain joins TRBV18 and TRBJ2-2; D is unclear. The CDR3 runs to 13 residues. Per germline, CDR1 KGHSH and CDR2 LQKENI. The ends were cut back, 5 bases at V and 6 bases at J, with 10 bases in the middle. The CDR3 is CASSMTNPGELFF. DNA for the CDR3: TGTGCCAGCTCAATGACGAATCCCGGGGAGCTGTTTTTT.

V is TRBV7-9 and J is TRBJ2-7, with D tentatively TRBD1 (7 bases). V lost 7 bases to trimming and J lost 2 bases, with 21 bases between them. Germline CDR1 and CDR2: SEHNR and FQNEAQ (reference sequence). This CDR3 region has 16 residues. CDR3 protein: CASIPPGGTEPYEQYF. In DNA, the CDR3 is TGTGCCAGCATCCCTCCAGGCGGGACAGAGCCCTACGAGCAGTACTTC.

This clonotype has more than one count but fewer than ten. This sequence joins TRBV12-3 or TRBV12-4 and TRBJ2-1, with TRBD2 matching 7 bases. J lost 8 bases, V lost 0 bases, and 13 bases had no gene match. The CDR3 runs 17 residues. CDR3 region: CASSLAETSRNVHEQFF. The CDR3, as DNA: TGTGCCAGCAGTTTAGCTGAGACTAGCAGGAACGTTCATGAGCAGTTCTTC.

This clonotype was recorded once. The V call is TRBV5-8, the J call TRBJ2-1; possible D gene TRBD1, 6 bases. CDR3 length equals 16 residues. The germline V and J ends were trimmed by 6 bases and 1 base, with 17 bases remaining between them. CDR1 and CDR2 (germline): SGHTS, YDEGEE. CDR3 sequence reads: CASISRSTGSYNEQFF. CDR3 nucleotides: TGTGCCAGCATCTCCCGTTCGACAGGATCCTACAATGAGCAGTTCTTC.

This clonotype was detected only a few times. The chain joins TRBV12-3 or TRBV12-4 to TRBJ2-6; perhaps TRBD1 as D (5 bases). V lost 1 base and J 0 bases, leaving 13 bases between the germline ends. This CDR3 is built from 18 residues. Here the CDR3 reads CASSLGWQDNSGANVLTF. CDR3 DNA sequence: TGTGCCAGCAGTTTAGGCTGGCAGGACAACTCTGGGGCCAACGTCCTGACTTTC.

This clonotype was seen a handful of times. The chain links TRBV4-1 to TRBJ1-1; D possibly corresponds to TRBD1 (5 bases). V was clipped by 3 bases and J by 1 base, with 12 bases between them. Germline V gene data show CDR1 as MGHRA and CDR2 as YSYEKL. The CDR3 loop spans 15 amino acids. The CDR3 spells CASSHPPGSNTEAFF. For the CDR3, the DNA is TGCGCCAGCAGCCACCCCCCAGGGTCGAACACTGAAGCTTTCTTT.

The V gene is TRBV4-1, the J gene TRBJ1-1; D might be TRBD1 (5 bases). In germline, CDR1 is MGHRA, CDR2 YSYEKL. V was clipped by 0 bases and J by 3 bases, with 11 bases between them. CDR3 size: 15 residues. The CDR3 coding sequence is TGCGCCAGCAGCCAAGAGCAGGGTTGGTACACTGAAGCTTTCTTT. It specifies CASSQEQGWYTEAFF.

The chain carries TRBV5-4 and TRBJ1-1, with D maybe TRBD1 (5 bases). The germline V and J ends were trimmed by 1 base and 0 bases, with 13 bases remaining between them. CDR1 is SGHNT and CDR2 is YYREEE in the germline V gene (reference sequence). The CDR3 extends over 16 amino acids. The CDR3 sequence is CASSLQGAIMNTEAFF. The CDR3 bases are TGTGCCAGCAGCTTGCAGGGAGCGATAATGAACACTGAAGCTTTCTTT.

About this clonotype: A much larger clonotype is one base distant, so this may be a read error. The V gene is TRBV27, the J gene TRBJ2-5; 7 bases map to TRBD1. Per the germline V gene, CDR1 is MNHEY and CDR2 is SMNVEV (reference sequence). This CDR3 spans 17 amino acids. The CDR3 nucleotides are TGTGCCGGCAGTTCACTATTCTCACAGGGGATACAAGAGACCCAGTACTTC. The encoded protein is CAGSSLFSQGIQETQYF.

The rearrangement uses TRBV11-2 and TRBJ1-2, with D possibly matching TRBD1 (5 bases). Looked up from germline, CDR1 is SGHAT and CDR2 is FQNNGV. The CDR3 contains 13 residues. Trimming left V 5 bases short and J 4 bases short, with 11 bases between. In nucleotides, the CDR3 is TGTGCCAGCAGCGCTGACAGTCCCTATGGCTACACCTTC. It encodes CASSADSPYGYTF.

There are many counts of this clonotype. J is TRBJ2-7 and V is TRBV27, with D hard to call. The germline V and J ends were trimmed by 2 bases and 0 bases, with 5 bases remaining between them. CDR1 MNHEY and CDR2 SMNVEV come from the germline V gene (reference sequence). The CDR3 loop spans 13 amino acids. The CDR3 region has the DNA TGTGCCAGCAGTTTAATGCCCTCCTACGAGCAGTACTTC. It is translated as CASSLMPSYEQYF.

The chain links TRBV7-9 to TRBJ2-2; D is possibly TRBD1 (7 bases). Between the trimmed V and J ends, which lost 3 bases and 4 bases, there was a span of 12 bases. The CDR3 consists of 15 residues. Germline lookup yields CDR1 SEHNR and CDR2 FQNEAQ (reference sequence). The CDR3 nucleotides read TGTGCCAGCAGCTTCGCAGGGGGGATCACCGGGGAGCTGTTTTTT. Protein sequence: CASSFAGGITGELFF.

There are a few counts of this clonotype. The chain recombines TRBV20-1 with TRBJ1-1; a weak D match, TRBD1 (6 bases). There are 13 residues in the CDR3. V was cut by 5 bases and J by 3 bases, with 13 bases left in between. Germline V CDR1 and CDR2: DFQATT, SNEGSKA (reference sequence). The DNA for the CDR3 is TGCAGTGCTTCCGGGGGGCGAGACACTGAAGCTTTCTTT. Its protein product is CSASGGRDTEAFF.

This clonotype was seen a few times. The chain combines TRBV12-3 or TRBV12-4 with TRBJ2-4; D call uncertain. This CDR3 contains 16 residues. V lost 0 bases to trimming and J lost 0 bases, with 9 bases between them. The CDR3 DNA reads TGTGCCAGCAGTTTAGCGGAGTTTTTAGCCAAAAACATTCAGTACTTC. This codes for CASSLAEFLAKNIQYF.

The chain couples TRBV7-6 to TRBJ2-7; 7 bases map to TRBD1. This CDR3 has 17 residues. The germline V gene has CDR1 SGHVS and CDR2 FNYEAQ. J was trimmed by 0 bases and V by 5 bases; bases with no gene match: 13. The CDR3 protein is CASSPDLWTGFSYEQYF. DNA of the CDR3: TGTGCCAGCAGCCCCGATCTTTGGACAGGTTTCTCCTACGAGCAGTACTTC.

This clonotype has more than one count but fewer than ten. The rearrangement joins TRBV5-1 to TRBJ1-6, with unresolved D. V gave up 3 bases and J gave up 6 bases, with 13 bases separating them. The germline CDR1 and CDR2 sequences are SGHRS and YFSETQ. The CDR3 is 15 residues long. CDR3 nucleotide sequence: TGCGCCAGCAGCTCAACTGGACGGGGTAATTCACCCCTCCACTTT. Its protein product is CASSSTGRGNSPLHF.

Relative to its sample, this clonotype is medium-sized (0.01 to 0.1%). This chain uses TRBV20-1 with TRBJ1-5; possible D gene TRBD1, 5 bases. The germline V gene has CDR1 DFQATT and CDR2 SNEGSKA (reference sequence). The CDR3 runs 15 residues. Between the trimmed V and J ends, which lost 3 bases and 2 bases, there was a span of 14 bases. CDR3 amino acids: CSASPLGGGNQPQHF. The CDR3 DNA sequence: TGCAGTGCTAGTCCCCTTGGGGGAGGCAATCAGCCCCAGCATTTT.

The J gene is TRBJ2-7, the V gene TRBV5-6; 7 positions agree with TRBD2. CDR3 length: 14 residues. Unmatched junction bases numbered 8, after V lost 4 bases and J lost 4 bases. The germline CDR1 and CDR2 sequences are SGHDT and YYEEEE. The CDR3: CASSPGGSLYEQYF. The DNA of the CDR3 is TGTGCCAGCAGCCCCGGCGGGAGTCTATACGAGCAGTACTTC.

CDR3 loop: CAWERTDYGYTF. Here the CDR3 DNA reads TGTGCCTGGGAGAGGACAGACTATGGCTACACCTTC. The genes are TRBV30 and TRBJ1-2, with TRBD1 as a possible D gene (6 bases). Germline CDR1 and CDR2: GTSNPN and SVGIG (reference sequence). The CDR3 spans 12 residues. V was trimmed by 5 bases and J by 3 bases, leaving 10 bases between them.